Listed below are T cell receptor beta chains from one sample, sequenced in a study of blood T cell repertoires in COVID-19. Only in-frame clones appear in the TCRdb table, and some are missing; sequencing was by immunoSEQ multiplex PCR. The sample contains roughly 150,000 clones, approximately 92% of which appear only once. Sequences were obtained from peripheral blood. The receptors here all came from a woman aged 55-75 years with active COVID-19. The CDR3 runs from the conserved cysteine through the conserved F or W. A D gene is named only where the DNA matches it firmly. For some rows the clone size is stated as once, few or many, or as a class when expanded; others skip it.

cdr3_aa: CASSQAGRKEKLFF
cdr3_nt: TGCGCCAGCAGCCAAGCCGGTCGAAAGGAAAAACTGTTTTTT
d_call: -
j_call: TRBJ1-4
v_call: TRBV4-1
clone_size: -

cdr3_aa: CAISEKAGDSHEQFF
cdr3_nt: TGTGCCATCAGTGAGAAAGCGGGTGACTCCCATGAGCAGTTCTTC
d_call: -
j_call: TRBJ2-1
v_call: TRBV10-3
clone_size: -

cdr3_aa: CATSDPGQGANSPLHF
cdr3_nt: TGTGCCACCAGTGATCCGGGACAGGGGGCAAATTCACCCCTCCACTTT
d_call: TRBD1
j_call: TRBJ1-6
v_call: TRBV24-1
clone_size: -

cdr3_aa: CASSQGTGPYGYTF
cdr3_nt: TGTGCCAGCAGCCAAGGGACAGGGCCCTATGGCTACACCTTC
d_call: TRBD1
j_call: TRBJ1-2
v_call: TRBV3-1/TRBV3-2
clone_size: once

cdr3_aa: CASSLRWTVNTEAFF
cdr3_nt: TGTGCCAGCAGTTTACGGTGGACAGTCAACACTGAAGCTTTCTTT
d_call: -
j_call: TRBJ1-1
v_call: TRBV27
clone_size: -

cdr3_aa: CAISESPGTSRYEQYF
cdr3_nt: TGTGCCATCAGTGAGAGTCCAGGGACTAGCAGGTACGAGCAGTACTTC
d_call: TRBD2
j_call: TRBJ2-7
v_call: TRBV10-3
clone_size: -

cdr3_aa: CASSRGSSTDTQYF
cdr3_nt: TGTGCCAGCAGCCGAGGGTCGAGCACAGATACGCAGTATTTT
d_call: -
j_call: TRBJ2-3
v_call: TRBV11-3
clone_size: -

cdr3_aa: CASSVRLAGDEQYF
cdr3_nt: TGTGCCAGCAGCGTACGACTAGCGGGAGATGAGCAGTACTTC
d_call: TRBD2
j_call: TRBJ2-7
v_call: TRBV9
clone_size: -

cdr3_aa: CASRQTSGRSYEQYF
cdr3_nt: TGTGCCAGCAGACAGACTAGCGGGCGCTCCTACGAGCAGTACTTC
d_call: TRBD2
j_call: TRBJ2-7
v_call: TRBV27
clone_size: -

cdr3_aa: CASSGAYEQYF
cdr3_nt: TGTGCCAGCAGCGGAGCCTACGAGCAGTACTTC
d_call: -
j_call: TRBJ2-7
v_call: TRBV2
clone_size: -

cdr3_aa: CSVEELGPSGEYNEQFF
cdr3_nt: TGCAGCGTTGAAGAATTGGGACCTAGCGGGGAATACAATGAGCAGTTCTTC
d_call: TRBD2
j_call: TRBJ2-1
v_call: TRBV29-1
clone_size: -

cdr3_aa: CTSSLGKGLAGDLSYEQYF
cdr3_nt: TGCACCAGCAGCCTCGGGAAGGGACTAGCGGGAGACCTCTCCTACGAGCAGTACTTC
d_call: -
j_call: TRBJ2-7
v_call: TRBV1
clone_size: once

cdr3_aa: CATRDTIANYGYTF
cdr3_nt: TGTGCCACCCGGGACACCATAGCTAACTATGGCTACACCTTC
d_call: -
j_call: TRBJ1-2
v_call: TRBV6-5
clone_size: -

cdr3_aa: CASSTTGLGNTIYF
cdr3_nt: TGTGCCAGCAGTACTACAGGTCTTGGAAACACCATATATTTT
d_call: -
j_call: TRBJ1-3
v_call: TRBV28
clone_size: -

cdr3_aa: CASSLSPLAGGYNEQFF
cdr3_nt: TGCGCCAGCAGCTTGTCGCCATTAGCGGGAGGTTACAATGAGCAGTTCTTC
d_call: TRBD2
j_call: TRBJ2-1
v_call: TRBV5-1
clone_size: -

cdr3_aa: CASSYDPGLPTGELFF
cdr3_nt: TGTGCCAGCAGTTACGATCCGGGACTCCCCACCGGGGAGCTGTTTTTT
d_call: -
j_call: TRBJ2-2
v_call: TRBV6-5
clone_size: -

cdr3_aa: CASSLAPGVRTDTQYF
cdr3_nt: TGTGCCAGCAGCTTAGCTCCGGGAGTCCGTACAGATACGCAGTATTTT
d_call: -
j_call: TRBJ2-3
v_call: TRBV11-2
clone_size: -

cdr3_aa: CASRLAERVFSYGYTF
cdr3_nt: TGTGCAAGTCGCTTAGCAGAGAGGGTGTTCAGCTATGGCTACACCTTC
d_call: -
j_call: TRBJ1-2
v_call: TRBV12-2
clone_size: -

cdr3_aa: CASSFGGTTEAFF
cdr3_nt: TGTGCCAGCAGTTTTGGGGGGACCACTGAAGCTTTCTTT
d_call: -
j_call: TRBJ1-1
v_call: TRBV12-3/TRBV12-4
clone_size: -

cdr3_aa: CASTGQMNTEAFF
cdr3_nt: TGTGCCAGCACCGGACAGATGAACACTGAAGCTTTCTTT
d_call: -
j_call: TRBJ1-1
v_call: TRBV12-3/TRBV12-4
clone_size: once

cdr3_aa: CASSSPTRGHYEQYF
cdr3_nt: TGTGCCAGTAGTAGCCCGACTAGAGGACACTACGAGCAGTACTTC
d_call: -
j_call: TRBJ2-7
v_call: TRBV19
clone_size: -

cdr3_aa: CASSVGSGSTDTQYF
cdr3_nt: TGTGCCAGCAGCGTAGGATCGGGATCCACAGATACGCAGTATTTT
d_call: -
j_call: TRBJ2-3
v_call: TRBV9
clone_size: -

cdr3_aa: CASSINENQPQHF
cdr3_nt: TGTGCCAGTAGTATTAACGAGAATCAGCCCCAGCATTTT
d_call: -
j_call: TRBJ1-5
v_call: TRBV19
clone_size: -

cdr3_aa: CASRLGDRNYGYTF
cdr3_nt: TGTGCCAGCAGGTTGGGGGACAGAAACTATGGCTACACCTTC
d_call: TRBD1
j_call: TRBJ1-2
v_call: TRBV5-4
clone_size: -

cdr3_aa: CASRWGEGRLETQYF
cdr3_nt: TGTGCCAGCCGTTGGGGGGAGGGGAGACTTGAGACCCAGTACTTC
d_call: TRBD2
j_call: TRBJ2-5
v_call: TRBV7-2
clone_size: -

cdr3_aa: CASSVAMGSSGANVLTF
cdr3_nt: TGTGCCAGCAGCGTAGCTATGGGGAGCTCTGGGGCCAACGTCCTGACTTTC
d_call: -
j_call: TRBJ2-6
v_call: TRBV9
clone_size: -

cdr3_aa: CAWSVHNPNTEAFF
cdr3_nt: TGTGCCTGGAGTGTACACAACCCGAACACTGAAGCTTTCTTT
d_call: -
j_call: TRBJ1-1
v_call: TRBV30
clone_size: -

cdr3_aa: CASSESAGLVYEQYF
cdr3_nt: TGCGCCAGCAGTGAGTCAGCGGGGCTGGTCTACGAGCAGTACTTC
d_call: TRBD2
j_call: TRBJ2-7
v_call: TRBV10-2
clone_size: few

cdr3_aa: CATSDYGTGETGELFF
cdr3_nt: TGTGCCACCAGTGATTACGGGACAGGGGAGACCGGGGAGCTGTTTTTT
d_call: TRBD1
j_call: TRBJ2-2
v_call: TRBV24-1
clone_size: -

cdr3_aa: CASSPPGGTGANVLTF
cdr3_nt: TGTGCCAGCAGCCCTCCCGGGGGGACTGGGGCCAACGTCCTGACTTTC
d_call: TRBD2
j_call: TRBJ2-6
v_call: TRBV7-9
clone_size: -

cdr3_aa: CASSPGGVGTEAFF
cdr3_nt: TGTGCCAGCAGCCCCGGGGGGGTGGGCACTGAAGCTTTCTTT
d_call: -
j_call: TRBJ1-1
v_call: TRBV7-3
clone_size: -

cdr3_aa: CASSILSGSRSEQFF
cdr3_nt: TGTGCCAGCAGCATACTTAGCGGGAGTCGGAGTGAGCAGTTCTTC
d_call: TRBD2
j_call: TRBJ2-1
v_call: TRBV7-3
clone_size: -

cdr3_aa: CASSYSGAGVYTNQPQHF
cdr3_nt: TGTGCCAGCAGTTACAGCGGGGCGGGGGTTTATACCAATCAGCCCCAGCATTTT
d_call: -
j_call: TRBJ1-5
v_call: TRBV6-2/TRBV6-3
clone_size: -

cdr3_aa: CASRLAGGAYNEQFF
cdr3_nt: TGCGCCAGCAGGTTAGCGGGAGGGGCCTACAATGAGCAGTTCTTC
d_call: TRBD2
j_call: TRBJ2-1
v_call: TRBV5-1
clone_size: -

cdr3_aa: CASSQDPRGEVDEKLFF
cdr3_nt: TGCGCCAGCAGCCAAGATCCCCGAGGAGAGGTCGATGAAAAACTGTTTTTT
d_call: -
j_call: TRBJ1-4
v_call: TRBV4-3
clone_size: -

cdr3_aa: CASSKNTGGAFF
cdr3_nt: TGTGCCAGCAGCAAGAATACAGGGGGGGCTTTCTTT
d_call: TRBD1
j_call: TRBJ1-1
v_call: TRBV12-3/TRBV12-4
clone_size: -

cdr3_aa: CASSLYESGLSQPQHF
cdr3_nt: TGTGCCAGCAGCTTATACGAGTCAGGGCTATCTCAGCCCCAGCATTTT
d_call: -
j_call: TRBJ1-5
v_call: TRBV7-8
clone_size: -

cdr3_aa: CASSPWGQGTDTQYF
cdr3_nt: TGTGCCAGCAGCCCGTGGGGACAGGGAACAGATACGCAGTATTTT
d_call: TRBD1
j_call: TRBJ2-3
v_call: TRBV5-6
clone_size: -

cdr3_aa: CAWRTSGRGHTGELFF
cdr3_nt: TGTGCCTGGAGGACTAGCGGGAGGGGGCACACCGGGGAGCTGTTTTTT
d_call: TRBD2
j_call: TRBJ2-2
v_call: TRBV30
clone_size: -

cdr3_aa: CASSTRDSTGNTIYF
cdr3_nt: TGTGCCAGCAGCACCCGGGACAGCACTGGAAACACCATATATTTT
d_call: TRBD1
j_call: TRBJ1-3
v_call: TRBV11-1
clone_size: -

cdr3_aa: CASSRGQADIYEQYF
cdr3_nt: TGCGCCAGCAGCAGAGGACAGGCGGATATTTACGAGCAGTACTTC
d_call: TRBD1
j_call: TRBJ2-7
v_call: TRBV5-1
clone_size: few

cdr3_aa: CASSLSDLARNTGELFF
cdr3_nt: TGTGCCAGCAGCTTAAGCGATCTAGCGCGGAACACCGGGGAGCTGTTTTTT
d_call: -
j_call: TRBJ2-2
v_call: TRBV7-3
clone_size: -

cdr3_aa: CASSREFSGANVLTF
cdr3_nt: TGTGCCAGCTCACGAGAGTTCTCTGGGGCCAACGTCCTGACTTTC
d_call: -
j_call: TRBJ2-6
v_call: TRBV18
clone_size: -

cdr3_aa: CASSLRIRTGEGTGELFF
cdr3_nt: TGCGCCAGCAGCCTTAGAATTAGGACGGGAGAGGGCACCGGGGAGCTGTTTTTT
d_call: -
j_call: TRBJ2-2
v_call: TRBV5-1
clone_size: -

cdr3_aa: CASSLTGNPNYGYTF
cdr3_nt: TGTGCCAGCAGTTTGACAGGGAATCCTAACTATGGCTACACCTTC
d_call: TRBD1
j_call: TRBJ1-2
v_call: TRBV28
clone_size: -

cdr3_aa: CASSQHGGDREAFF
cdr3_nt: TGTGCCAGCAGCCAACACGGTGGGGACAGAGAAGCTTTCTTT
d_call: TRBD1
j_call: TRBJ1-1
v_call: TRBV4-2
clone_size: -

cdr3_aa: CASRPGQGFTDTQYF
cdr3_nt: TGTGCCAGCAGACCGGGACAGGGGTTCACAGATACGCAGTATTTT
d_call: TRBD1
j_call: TRBJ2-3
v_call: TRBV28
clone_size: -

cdr3_aa: CASSLGTSGRALGTDTQYF
cdr3_nt: TGTGCCAGCAGCTTAGGGACTAGCGGGAGGGCCTTGGGCACAGATACGCAGTATTTT
d_call: TRBD2
j_call: TRBJ2-3
v_call: TRBV7-3
clone_size: -

cdr3_aa: CASSLAQGARYEQYF
cdr3_nt: TGTGCCAGCAGCTTAGCGCAGGGGGCAAGGTACGAGCAGTACTTC
d_call: TRBD1
j_call: TRBJ2-7
v_call: TRBV7-6
clone_size: -

cdr3_aa: CAWKLGLAGADTQYF
cdr3_nt: TGTGCCTGGAAGCTAGGACTAGCGGGGGCAGATACGCAGTATTTT
d_call: TRBD2
j_call: TRBJ2-3
v_call: TRBV30
clone_size: -

cdr3_aa: CASSFQLAPSTDTQYF
cdr3_nt: TGTGCCAGCAGTTTCCAGCTAGCGCCTAGCACAGATACGCAGTATTTT
d_call: -
j_call: TRBJ2-3
v_call: TRBV28
clone_size: once